The 13 T cell receptor beta chains in this list originate from one sample, sequenced in a study of blood T cell repertoires in COVID-19 (dated by TCRdb to the early 2020s). Receptor amplification or capture employed the immunoSEQ multiplex PCR assay. Drawn from immuneACCESS, this table holds only the in-frame rearrangements with V and J called that TCRdb kept. Clones are partly lost; checked studies trace under half to an unresolved V gene and leave the rest unexplained. The sample includes around 270,000 clones, with 80% to 95% observed a single time. The top ten clonotypes cover around 2.5% of the sample. Sample: peripheral blood. The source is a person aged 18-35 years with COVID-19, enrolled during active disease.

The V and J genes are TRBV19 and TRBJ2-5, with 8 positions matching TRBD2. CDR1 LNHDA and CDR2 SQIVND come from the germline V gene (reference sequence). V lost 1 base and J lost 5; bases outside the gene matches: 6. The length of the CDR3 is 15 residues. The CDR3 nucleotides are TGTGCCAGTAGTATAGCGGGAGGGCGGGGGGAGACCCAGTACTTC. Its translation is CASSIAGGRGETQYF.

This chain connects TRBV6-5 to TRBJ2-5, with TRBD1 matching 9 bases. From germline, CDR1 is MNHEY and CDR2 SVGAGI. Trimming took 0 bases from V and 5 from J; bases not matched to a gene: 7. The CDR3 has 16 amino acids. CDR3 protein: CASSYSRGQGMETQYF. The CDR3 nucleotides are TGTGCCAGCAGTTACTCAAGGGGACAGGGTATGGAGACCCAGTACTTC.

The rearrangement uses TRBV9 and TRBJ1-4; D remains unclear. The CDR3 consists of 12 residues. Germline CDR1 reads SGDLS; CDR2 reads YYNGEE. With 0 bases removed from V and 8 bases from J, the gap between germline ends came to 5 bases. CDR3 loop: CASSVAGEKLFF. The CDR3 DNA reads as TGTGCCAGCAGCGTAGCGGGAGAAAAACTGTTTTTT. The whole variable domain, filled in from reference TRBV9 and TRBJ1-4, reads DSGVTQTPKHLITATGQRVTLRCSPRSGDLSVYWYQQSLDQGLQFLIQYYNGEERAKGNILERFSAQQFPDLHSELNLSSLELGDSALYFCASSVAGEKLFFGSGTQLSVL.

The genes are TRBV29-1 and TRBJ2-3, with 7 nucleotides matching TRBD2. The V and J ends lost 3 bases and 2 bases, in that order; junction bases with no gene match: 8. The germline V gene has CDR1 SQVTM and CDR2 ANQGSEA. The CDR3 runs to 15 residues. The CDR3 reads CSVEAPGLHTDTQYF. The CDR3 DNA sequence: TGCAGCGTTGAGGCCCCGGGACTACACACAGATACGCAGTATTTT.

V gene TRBV2 combines with J gene TRBJ2-7, with 8 bases matching TRBD2. V gave up 6 bases and J gave up 0 bases; unmatched junction bases: 4. Germline V gives CDR1 SNHLY, CDR2 FYNNEI. The CDR3 length is 14 residues. The CDR3 DNA reads as TGTGCCAGCAGGACCGCGGGGGGCTCCTACGAGCAGTACTTC. Translated, it gives CASRTAGGSYEQYF.

About this clone: Other nucleotide sequences in the sample specify the same CDR3. This chain connects TRBV9 to TRBJ2-7; 10 nucleotides align to TRBD1. V gave up 3 bases and J gave up 2 bases; unmatched junction bases: 2. This CDR3 has 14 residues. Per germline, CDR1 SGDLS and CDR2 YYNGEE. The CDR3 reads CASSAGQGTYEQYF. In DNA, the CDR3 is TGTGCCAGCAGCGCGGGACAGGGGACCTACGAGCAGTACTTC. The complete variable domain, with remaining parts taken from reference TRBV9 and TRBJ2-7, reads DSGVTQTPKHLITATGQRVTLRCSPRSGDLSVYWYQQSLDQGLQFLIQYYNGEERAKGNILERFSAQQFPDLHSELNLSSLELGDSALYFCASSAGQGTYEQYFGPGTRLTVT.

V is TRBV6-5 and J is TRBJ2-3; 11 bases map to TRBD2. Per germline, CDR1 MNHEY and CDR2 SVGAGI. The CDR3 runs 15 residues. Trimming took 5 bases from V and 2 from J; bases not matched to a gene: 3. CDR3 coding DNA: TGTGCCAGCAGTCCGGGACTAGCGGTCACAGATACGCAGTATTTT. Protein: CASSPGLAVTDTQYF.

The J gene is TRBJ2-3, the V gene TRBV7-6; the D gene is possibly TRBD2 (6 bases). Germline V lookup: CDR1 SGHVS, CDR2 FNYEAQ. This CDR3 has 19 residues. V lost 5 bases to trimming and J lost 0 bases, with 24 bases between them. The CDR3 sequence is CASSRGGGGDDASTDTQYF. CDR3 DNA: TGTGCCAGCAGCCGGGGAGGTGGCGGGGACGATGCTAGCACAGATACGCAGTATTTT.

The chain joins TRBV24-1 to TRBJ1-5; D not certain. V lost 7 bases and J lost 1, with 13 bases in between. This CDR3 has 15 amino acids. Germline lookup yields CDR1 KGHDR and CDR2 SFDVKD. The CDR3 sequence is CATRPGRTSNQPQHF. DNA of the CDR3: TGTGCCACCAGGCCGGGGAGAACAAGCAATCAGCCCCAGCATTTT.

The genes are TRBV5-4 and TRBJ2-7; 12 bases are a match to TRBD1. With V trimmed by 4 bases and J by 6 bases, 2 bases remained unmatched. This CDR3 comprises 13 residues. Germline CDR1 and CDR2: SGHNT and YYREEE (reference sequence). The CDR3 DNA reads TGTGCCAGCAGCCGGGACAGGGGGCGCGAGCAGTACTTC. Translation: CASSRDRGREQYF.

The V call is TRBV30, the J call TRBJ1-1, with 7 bases matching TRBD1. The V segment lost 8 bases and the J segment 1 base; nucleotides outside the gene matches: 7. Germline-derived CDR1 and CDR2 are GTSNPN and SVGIG (reference sequence). This CDR3 is built from 13 residues. CDR3 sequence: CASYRGTNTEAFF. The CDR3 DNA follows: TGTGCCAGTTACAGGGGCACGAACACTGAAGCTTTCTTT.

The rearrangement links TRBV6-5 to TRBJ2-2; possible D gene TRBD2, 6 bases. The V end lost 1 base, the J end lost 6 bases, and 15 bases lay between the germline ends. This CDR3 is built from 16 residues. Germline values: CDR1 MNHEY, CDR2 SVGAGI. CDR3 bases: TGTGCCAGCAGTTACTTTGGACTACCTGTGGCCGGGGAGCTGTTTTTT. Its translation: CASSYFGLPVAGELFF.

V and J are TRBV25-1 and TRBJ1-1; D is unclear. V shed 4 bases and J shed 10 bases, with 10 bases lying between them. CDR1 is MGHDK, CDR2 SYGVNS, per germline. The CDR3 is 11 amino acids. CDR3 in DNA: TGTGCCAGCAGTGGACCCGGAGGAGCTTTCTTT. This gives the protein CASSGPGGAFF.